This entry concerns a single T cell receptor beta chain. This entry comes from a study of CD8 T cells in Susac syndrome. Random hexamers were used to reverse transcribe the RNA input (about 0.5 to 1 ug). An immunoSEQ multiplex PCR amplified TCR beta CDR3 over 54 Vbeta and 13 Jbeta. From the immunoSEQ multiplex PCR reads, TCRdb called clonotypes with MiXCR, one entry per CDR3 protein. Among just under 150,000 distinct CDR3 sequences listed, less than 95% were seen once. TCR beta sequencing covered blood CD8+ and CD4+ T cells. Negative isolation was used for CD8+ and CD4+ T cells, and FACS enrichment was applied to TEMRA cells. This CDR3 is 18 amino acids long. Germline assignment: CDR1 SGHRS and CDR2 YFSETQ. J lost 2 bases, V lost 4 bases, and 15 bases had no gene match.

The chain employs TRBV5-1 and TRBJ2-3, with TRBD1 matching over 8 bases. The clonotype comes from a human donor in good health. Specimen: CD4+ T cells from PBMCs. The CDR3 here is CASSPKRGTGPFTDTQYF. The CDR3 DNA reads TGCGCCAGCAGCCCCAAACGCGGGACAGGTCCCTTCACAGATACGCAGTATTTT. The complete variable domain, with remaining parts taken from reference TRBV5-1 and TRBJ2-3, reads KAGVTQTPRYLIKTRGQQVTLSCSPISGHRSVSWYQQTPGQGLQFLFEYFSETQRNKGNFPGRFSGRQFSNSRSEMNVSTLELGDSALYLCASSPKRGTGPFTDTQYFGPGTRLTVL.